Following are 7 T cell receptor beta chains from one sample sequenced in a study of T cell changes during pregnancy in multiple sclerosis. Sequencing used immunoSEQ multiplex PCR; TCRdb keeps in-frame clones, though not all of them. The profile covers tens of thousands of clones, with around 90% appearing a single time and over 7.5% taken by the ten largest. This specimen consisted of CD8+ T cells from peripheral blood mononuclear cells, obtained before pregnancy. The receptor set was obtained from a female donor with multiple sclerosis, enrolled in a pregnancy study.

The V and J genes are TRBV14 and TRBJ1-2; 7 bases fit TRBD1. The CDR3 runs 11 residues. J gave up 7 bases and V 9 bases, and 5 bases lay outside the gene matches. Germline CDR1 and CDR2: SGHDN and FVKESK. In DNA, the CDR3 is TGTGCCAGAGAGACAGGGTCTGGCTACACCTTC. Its translation: CARETGSGYTF.

J is TRBJ1-3 and V is TRBV9; possibly TRBD1 for D (5 bases). The ends were cut back, 4 bases at V and 0 bases at J, with 11 bases in the middle. CDR3 length: 15 residues. Germline assignment: CDR1 SGDLS and CDR2 YYNGEE. For the CDR3, the DNA is TGTGCCAGCAGCCCCTCGGGGGGCTCTGGAAACACCATATATTTT. Protein product: CASSPSGGSGNTIYF.

The V gene is TRBV7-9, the J gene TRBJ1-2; 7 positions agree with TRBD1. Germline values: CDR1 SEHNR, CDR2 FQNEAQ (reference sequence). CDR3 length: 16 amino acids. The ends lost 5 bases at V and 4 bases at J; junction bases unmatched: 13. CDR3 amino acids: CASSHTTGDRVYGYTF. The DNA of the CDR3 is TGTGCCAGCAGCCACACCACAGGGGATCGTGTCTATGGCTACACCTTC.

The gene calls are TRBV14 and TRBJ2-5, with 10 bases fitting TRBD1. CDR3 length: 15 amino acids. Germline CDR1 and CDR2: SGHDN and FVKESK. Trimming cost V 4 bases and J 5 bases; bases outside gene matches: 7. The chain's CDR3 is CASSPWDRGVETQYF. DNA for the CDR3: TGTGCCAGCAGCCCGTGGGACAGGGGTGTGGAGACCCAGTACTTC.

The rearrangement links TRBV7-8 to TRBJ1-2; weak D call: TRBD1 (6 bases). The germline gives CDR1 SGHVS, CDR2 FQNEAQ. Trimming shortened V by 3 bases and J by 10 bases, and 15 bases separated the two germline ends. This CDR3 comprises 13 residues. The CDR3 DNA follows: TGTGCCAGCAGCTTCGGGCCCGGGGGGCTCTACACCTTC. This gives the protein CASSFGPGGLYTF.

The chain uses TRBV29-1 and TRBJ2-1, with 9 bases that match TRBD2. This CDR3 has 13 residues. Germline assignment: CDR1 SQVTM and CDR2 ANQGSEA. Unmatched junction bases numbered 9, after V lost 7 bases and J lost 8 bases. CDR3 residues: CSAFSGSRDEQFF. In DNA, the CDR3 is TGCAGCGCATTTAGCGGGAGTAGAGATGAGCAGTTCTTC.

This clone occurred once. V and J are TRBV18 and TRBJ2-5; D is unclear. Germline CDR1 reads KGHSH; CDR2 reads LQKENI. CDR3 length: 14 residues. With 2 bases removed from V and 1 base from J, the gap between germline ends came to 8 bases. CDR3: CASSPLAVQETQYF. The CDR3 DNA sequence: TGTGCCAGCTCACCATTGGCAGTCCAAGAGACCCAGTACTTC.